The present TCR beta chain was sequenced within a study of blood T cells in healthy people across ages (dated by TCRdb to about 2015). Turning to the overall study: Template switching captured roughly one uniquely barcoded TCR beta cDNA molecule per two T cells in model experiments. The donors were split into four age groups: young (average 16 years), middle-aged (39), aged (approximately 60) and long-lived (approximately 80). Donors of different ages were randomly distributed across sequencing lanes to avoid experimental bias. Using deep sequencing normalized with unique cDNA molecular identifiers, the study measured how TCR beta repertoire diversity changes with age. The study analyzed two additional independent replicas of 1 million unique cDNA reads from the same blood draw for two donors, one aged 18 to 29 and one aged 80 or older. Broader findings and caveats from the paper: The CMV infection status of donors was not known, potentially confounding age-related changes in expanded clonotypes. Since profiling was done on bulk unsorted PBMCs, naive and antigen-experienced compartments could not be conclusively compared. There was a strong correlation between observed TCR beta diversity and the percentage of naive T cells measured by flow cytometry. Estimates of total diversity from one million sequenced T cells were regarded as lower bounds and underestimates. As age increased, observed TCR beta diversity per million T cells dropped in a roughly linear way, and a significant reduction was already evident by age 40. Compared with the aged group, the long-lived group had more naive CD4+ T cells, fewer expanded clones and increased TCR diversity, a pattern suggesting age selection.

As regards this clonotype: Its antigen remains undetermined. No quality values exist for individual bases; no much larger clone is one base distant.

The germline V and J ends show losses of 5 bases and 3 bases respectively, and no gene match explains 5 bases of the junction. As encoded in the germline V gene, CDR1 is SGHTA while CDR2 is FQGNSA. Reading from cysteine to phenylalanine, the CDR3 counts 14 amino acids. Only the CDR3 part of the read is kept: 42 bases, read in frame from the first base. The library was obtained by 5' RACE. TCRdb lists the instrument as Illumina HiSeq 2500. A second PCR of roughly 7 to 12 cycles was run with a J-beta primer mix and a sample-barcoded 5' primer. A template-switch 5' adaptor carrying 12 random nucleotides introduced a unique molecular identifier onto each TCR beta cDNA molecule. At least 2.5 million CDR3-containing paired-end reads were obtained from each sample. The Mint cDNA synthesis kit, primed by a TRBC-specific oligonucleotide, was used to synthesize first-strand cDNA from all RNA. All cDNA was treated with uracil-DNA glycosylase and then went through a first 18-cycle PCR with the universal primers M1SS and BC2_uni_R. The published analysis was carried out like this. Each sample was normalized by randomly selecting 1 million high-quality reads, each carrying a distinct molecular identifier. Reads sharing molecular identifiers were discarded rather than binned into consensus sequences. MiTCR, with a Q25 quality threshold and the strictest error-elimination algorithm, was used for CDR3 identification, clonotype clustering and error correction. Lower-bound total TCR beta diversity was estimated with a nonparametric unseen species model using Euler transformation. TCRdb reprocessing: public reads trimmed at Q25 with fastp, clones called with MiXCR, in-frame beta chains kept. Each record represents a unique CDR3 protein, reported with the most common genes and DNA among its rows. In this record, the V and J calls reflect TCRdb's handling and not the investigators' own analysis. The sample profile shows about 570,000 distinct CDR3 sequences; 27% of them were found once. About 18% of the sample comes from the top ten.

Donors were a few dozen systemically healthy Caucasian individuals from Russia aged 6 to 90 years. Each donor gave 8 to 10 milliliters of peripheral blood, drawn into EDTA-treated Vacutainer tubes. Ficoll-Paque density-gradient centrifugation was used to isolate PBMCs, with at least 7 million obtained per sample. Trizol reagent was used to extract total RNA from PBMCs, with at least 6 micrograms per sample. The percentages of naive CD45RAhigh/CD27high T cells were determined by flow cytometry on a PBMC aliquot from every donor. Here the chain combines TRBV7-2 and TRBJ1-1; 8 bases in between match TRBD1. The sequenced sample consisted of blood. The sequence derives from a woman in her 70s in good health. Read as DNA, the sequence is TGTGCCAGCAGCCCCAGGGGGCAGGACACTGAAGCTTTCTTT. Its protein is CASSPRGQDTEAFF.